The clone carrying this T cell receptor (beta chain) was observed a handful of times. Its antigen is unidentified. This record comes from a study of T cells in Graves' hyperthyroidism and ophthalmopathy. Germline V gives CDR1 MGHRA, CDR2 YSYEKL. Trimming pared 0 bases from V and 2 bases from J, leaving 10 bases between. The CDR3 length is 15 residues. Amplified TCR beta CDR3 regions came from RNA transcripts. The HTBI primer set was used in a first-round RT-PCR of the TCR CDR3. One entry per CDR3 protein results from TCRdb running MiXCR on the multiplex PCR reads. The sample yields about 530,000 distinct CDR3 sequences, 15% to 20% seen once. Study conclusions and caveats: Stable hyperthyroidism was separated from ophthalmopathy by a model based on 13 V-J features.

The TCR originated in a woman between 18 and 30 years old with Graves' ophthalmopathy. The chain uses TRBV4-1 and TRBJ2-5, with unresolved D. The source material was blood. The CDR3 sequence: CASSQDIEAQETQYF. In nucleotides, the CDR3 is TGCGCCAGCAGCCAAGATATCGAGGCGCAAGAGACCCAGTACTTC.